What follows is one T cell receptor (beta chain) and its context. Its antigen is unknown. No much larger clone is present one base from it, and per-base qualities are unavailable. TCR beta CDR3 regions were amplified from RNA transcripts. The TCR CDR3 was subjected to a first round of RT-PCR using the HTBI primer set and the Qiagen OneStep RT-PCR kit. A second multiplex PCR round built the libraries, followed by size selection and purification. Libraries were sequenced paired-end with 100 bp reads on an Illumina HiSeq2000. The paper's data handling went like this. SOAPnuke was used to process the raw data, throwing out any read that contained adapters or uncalled bases, had a mean Phred below 15, or lacked an exact constant-primer or identifier match. High-quality paired reads were merged with COPE v1.2.5, and unique nucleotide sequences were defined as clonotypes. Clonotypes were aligned to IMGT TRBV, TRBD and TRBJ reference segments using MiTCR v1.1. Analysis was restricted to V-J combinations with a frequency above 0.0001, which covered about 99% of repertoires. A TCS score was defined as the ratio of F50 (clonal expansion) to E x V (chaos), with BLOSUM62-based TCRdist applied between CDR3 peptides within each V-J. Welch's t-statistics and random forest reduced fewer than 600 V-J features to roughly 13, which were used in a naive Bayes classifier (R e1071). The raw public data were reprocessed by TCRdb itself: fastp quality trimming at Q25, MiXCR clonotype calling, in-frame beta chains only. Entries that share a CDR3 protein sequence are merged under the most common genes and DNA. These V and J calls are TCRdb output, not the study's own analysis. The sample contains around 420,000 distinct CDR3 sequences, 15% to 19% of them found a single time. The top ten constitute about 14% of the sample.

These data are taken from a study of T cells in Graves' hyperthyroidism and ophthalmopathy (dated 2019 in TCRdb). In terms of the full investigation: Peripheral blood was sampled at the time of initial diagnosis, prior to any treatment. To identify TCR V-J signatures that set the groups apart, the researchers used a discovery cohort of 100 patients, made up of around 42 with Graves' ophthalmopathy and some 58 with stable Graves' hyperthyroidism. Thyroid tissue and blood T-cell repertoires from several Graves' hyperthyroidism patients were also compared in the study. Prospective prediction of ophthalmopathy was tested in an independent validation cohort of 18 to 20 hyperthyroidism patients and around 16 patients who later progressed to ophthalmopathy. Following sampling, methimazole starting at 30 mg daily was given to hyperthyroidism patients, and high-dose intravenous methylprednisolone was given to ophthalmopathy patients. TCR Vbeta CDR3 sequencing of approximately 140 peripheral blood samples (over 40 ophthalmopathy, 75 or so hyperthyroidism and 17 progressor patients) is reported in the paper. The approximately 90 discovery patients were divided at random into training and test sets in a 7:3 ratio.

Broader findings and caveats from the paper: In cross-validation, a model built on a 13 V-J signature told ophthalmopathy apart from stable hyperthyroidism with under 90% sensitivity and roughly 81% specificity, and in testing the same model reached 80%/75%. In validation, the model predicted progression to ophthalmopathy with 55% to 71% sensitivity and approximately 74% specificity, a median of roughly seven months before onset. No statistical method was used to set the sample size in advance, and investigators knew the group allocation. Most expanded thyroid clonotypes (frequency above 0.001) were also found in blood, which suggests that blood repertoires may mirror thyroid immune responses.

Stable Graves' hyperthyroidism was defined as the absence of progression to ophthalmopathy over 18 months of follow-up. The hyperthyroidism patients were between 18 and 65 years old and newly diagnosed, with a disease duration of less than 2 months. Exclusion was applied to patients with uncontrolled infections, other autoimmune diseases, pregnancy or lactation. Diagnoses relied on clinical symptoms, serum thyroxine and TRAb, thyroid ultrasound and orbital computed tomography. Ficoll-Paque density gradient centrifugation was used to isolate PBMCs from about 9 ml of fresh peripheral blood. Total RNA was extracted with Trizol reagent, and quality was checked on an Agilent 2100 Bioanalyzer. Sequencing was carried out using blood. This clonotype was sampled from a woman under 30 with Graves' hyperthyroidism.

The CDR3 protein is CSVVVGSTDTQYF. The sequenced DNA: TGCAGCGTTGTAGTCGGTAGCACAGATACGCAGTATTTT. The chain is made from TRBV29-1 and TRBJ2-3; confidence is insufficient to name the D gene. The CDR3 runs 13 amino acids, cysteine and phenylalanine included. Of all the DNA, just the CDR3 is kept, 39 bases in frame from base 1. V and J are truncated by 4 bases and 0 bases respectively, leaving an intervening sequence of 8 bases. CDR1 and CDR2 were assigned from the germline V gene as SQVTM and ANQGSEA.